Here is one T cell receptor beta chain with its context. This entry belongs to a study of cytomegalovirus exposure and HLA in healthy donors. This PCR relied on a set of 60 Vbeta primers and 13 Jbeta primers. In the original workflow: As a later analysis found, there were 70 million to 90 million unique TCR beta chains, of which some 10 million were shared. Repertoires were generated with immunoSEQ multiplex PCR, while TCRdb's copy carries only in-frame clones and drops some. Clonal size and the V and J genes are those of that table, whereas D and trimming came from the DNA. The data show about 170,000 clones, with over 65% seen just once and less than 0.9% held by the top ten. CDR3 length equals 15 residues. Trimming removed 6 bases at V and 3 bases at J, with 15 bases between. CDR1 and CDR2 from the germline V gene are MNHEY and SVGAGI. Regarding donors, all were healthy bone marrow donors.

This TCR was recovered from a female donor in good health and CMV-seronegative. This chain uses TRBV6-5 with TRBJ2-1; D unresolved. Sequenced sample: PBMCs. CDR3 sequence reads: CASSRDLYGYNEQFF. For the CDR3, the DNA is TGTGCCAGCAGCCGAGATCTCTACGGCTACAATGAGCAGTTCTTC.